The rows below give T cell receptor beta chains drawn from one sample of a study of shared clonotypes between healthy human individuals. Measured with immunoSEQ multiplex PCR; TCRdb has only the in-frame clones, and not every one. The table has roughly 500,000 clones, roughly 95% seen once. The sequencing sample was made of naive CD4+ T cells sorted from blood. All receptors come from a young woman in good health. CDR3s include the opening cysteine and the closing phenylalanine or tryptophan. The D gene is left open where the match is weak.

cdr3_aa: CASSQDHQISHQPQHF
d_call: NA
j_call: TRBJ1-5
v_call: TRBV4-1

cdr3_aa: CASSPIRRQGANYGYTF
d_call: TRBD1
j_call: TRBJ1-2
v_call: TRBV11-2

cdr3_aa: CASSPGLAGGYEQYF
d_call: TRBD2
j_call: TRBJ2-7
v_call: TRBV18

cdr3_aa: CASSQVGGPPYEQYF
d_call: NA
j_call: NA
v_call: TRBV4-1

cdr3_aa: CACGLAGGGEQFF
d_call: TRBD2
j_call: TRBJ2-1
v_call: TRBV13

cdr3_aa: CASKARKGGPYNEQFF
d_call: NA
j_call: TRBJ2-1
v_call: TRBV28

cdr3_aa: CAISGTSGAYEQYF
d_call: TRBD2
j_call: NA
v_call: TRBV10-3

cdr3_aa: CASSGPGQGRNQPQHF
d_call: TRBD1
j_call: TRBJ1-5
v_call: TRBV6-1

cdr3_aa: CAISLSGGATEAFF
d_call: NA
j_call: TRBJ1-1
v_call: TRBV10-3

cdr3_aa: CASSYGDRGRGEQYF
d_call: TRBD1
j_call: TRBJ2-7
v_call: TRBV6-6

cdr3_aa: CASSLDTSGTPTDTQYF
d_call: TRBD2
j_call: TRBJ2-3
v_call: TRBV5-1

cdr3_aa: CASSLGDRGTEAFF
d_call: TRBD1
j_call: TRBJ1-1
v_call: TRBV7-9

cdr3_aa: CASSLPGRLTYEQYF
d_call: NA
j_call: TRBJ2-7
v_call: TRBV19

cdr3_aa: CATHPRGLEGNIQYF
d_call: NA
j_call: TRBJ2-4
v_call: TRBV5-8

cdr3_aa: CASSAQGLDEKLFF
d_call: NA
j_call: TRBJ1-4
v_call: TRBV4-1

cdr3_aa: CASSPKIAGPTGELFF
d_call: TRBD2
j_call: TRBJ2-2
v_call: TRBV18

cdr3_aa: CASSRRRDWGNQPQHF
d_call: NA
j_call: TRBJ1-5
v_call: TRBV27

cdr3_aa: CASSLSSRDGYGYTF
d_call: NA
j_call: TRBJ1-2
v_call: TRBV27

cdr3_aa: CASTRTGGTGEQYF
d_call: TRBD1
j_call: TRBJ2-7
v_call: TRBV27

cdr3_aa: CATRGEGDQPQHF
d_call: NA
j_call: TRBJ1-5
v_call: TRBV15

cdr3_aa: CASSLSTGDTYEQYF
d_call: NA
j_call: TRBJ2-7
v_call: TRBV5-5

cdr3_aa: CATATGSSGANVLTF
d_call: NA
j_call: TRBJ2-6
v_call: TRBV5-1

cdr3_aa: CASSLREYYGYTF
d_call: NA
j_call: TRBJ1-2
v_call: TRBV28

cdr3_aa: CASSLTGGRARETQYF
d_call: TRBD2
j_call: TRBJ2-5
v_call: TRBV7-3

cdr3_aa: CAWRMGGGLETQYF
d_call: TRBD2
j_call: TRBJ2-5
v_call: TRBV30

cdr3_aa: CASSLNGANEQFF
d_call: NA
j_call: TRBJ2-1
v_call: TRBV5-1

cdr3_aa: CASSHQLAGGPFFYEQYF
d_call: TRBD2
j_call: TRBJ2-7
v_call: TRBV4-1

cdr3_aa: CSSLGLQQYF
d_call: NA
j_call: TRBJ2-5
v_call: TRBV20-1

cdr3_aa: CASLTPGAGGPDEQYF
d_call: TRBD2
j_call: TRBJ2-7
v_call: TRBV28